The present T cell receptor (beta chain) was sequenced within a study of blood T cell repertoires in COVID-19. The overall study: Samples came from the United States, Italy and Spain, spanning acute and convalescent COVID-19. PBMCs, B-cell-depleted T cells, or T cells were the source of the cDNA or gDNA that made up the material.

This CDR3 has 14 residues. Trimming removed 4 bases from V and 5 bases from J, with 15 bases in between. Germline CDR1 is SGDLS and CDR2 is YYNGEE. In the original analysis: Estimation of nucleated cell counts relied on the amplification of reference gene primers. Using immunoSEQ multiplex PCR, the repertoire was profiled, and TCRdb retains in-frame clones only, with some absent. V and J calls and clone size come straight from that table; D and trimming were deduced from the DNA. Among some 140,000 clones listed, more than 65% were seen once. This TCR derives from a man older than 75 with acute or convalescent COVID-19. Sample: peripheral blood. The genes are TRBV9 and TRBJ2-5, with D possibly TRBD1 on 5 matching bases. The CDR3: CASSREGVGETQYF. CDR3 nucleotide sequence: TGTGCCAGCAGCAGGGAAGGGGTCGGGGAGACCCAGTACTTC.